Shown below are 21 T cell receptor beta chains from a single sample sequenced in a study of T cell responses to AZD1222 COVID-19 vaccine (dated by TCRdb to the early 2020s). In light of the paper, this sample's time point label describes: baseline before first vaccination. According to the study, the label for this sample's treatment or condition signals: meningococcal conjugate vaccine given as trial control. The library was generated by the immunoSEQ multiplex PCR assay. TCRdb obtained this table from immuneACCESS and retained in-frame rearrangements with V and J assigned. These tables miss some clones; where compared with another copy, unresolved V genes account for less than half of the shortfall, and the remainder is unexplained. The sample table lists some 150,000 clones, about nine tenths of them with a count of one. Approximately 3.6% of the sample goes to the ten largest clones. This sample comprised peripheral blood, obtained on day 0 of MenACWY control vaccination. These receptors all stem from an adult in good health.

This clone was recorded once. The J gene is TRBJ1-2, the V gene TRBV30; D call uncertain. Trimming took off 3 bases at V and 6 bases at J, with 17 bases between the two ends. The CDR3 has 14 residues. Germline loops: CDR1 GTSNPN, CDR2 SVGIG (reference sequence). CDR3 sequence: CAWRIRTPFDGYTF. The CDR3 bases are TGTGCCTGGAGAATCCGAACTCCTTTTGATGGCTACACCTTC.

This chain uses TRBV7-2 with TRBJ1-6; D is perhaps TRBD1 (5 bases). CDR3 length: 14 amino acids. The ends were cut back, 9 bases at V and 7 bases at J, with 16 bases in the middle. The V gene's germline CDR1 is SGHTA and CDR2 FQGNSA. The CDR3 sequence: CASSGGGPNSPLHF. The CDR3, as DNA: TGTGCCAGTAGCGGCGGGGGTCCCAATTCACCCCTCCACTTT.

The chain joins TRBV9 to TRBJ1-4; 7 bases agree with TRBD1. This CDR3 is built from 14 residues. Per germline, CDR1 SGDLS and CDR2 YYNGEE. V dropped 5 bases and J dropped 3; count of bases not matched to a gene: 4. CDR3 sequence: CASSRTGANEKLFF. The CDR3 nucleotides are TGTGCCAGCAGTCGGACAGGAGCTAATGAAAAACTGTTTTTT.

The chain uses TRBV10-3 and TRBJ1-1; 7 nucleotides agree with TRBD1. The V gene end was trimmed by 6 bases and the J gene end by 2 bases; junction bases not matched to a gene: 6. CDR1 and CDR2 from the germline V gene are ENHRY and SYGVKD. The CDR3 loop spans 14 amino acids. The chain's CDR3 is CAISDRETNTEAFF. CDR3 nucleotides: TGTGCCATCAGCGACAGGGAGACAAACACTGAAGCTTTCTTT.

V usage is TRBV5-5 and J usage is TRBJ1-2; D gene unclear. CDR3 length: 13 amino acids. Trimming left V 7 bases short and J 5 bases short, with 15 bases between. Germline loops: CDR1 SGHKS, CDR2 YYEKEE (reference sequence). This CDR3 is CASQLLGPYGYTF. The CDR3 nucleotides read TGTGCCAGCCAGCTTCTGGGTCCTTATGGCTACACCTTC.

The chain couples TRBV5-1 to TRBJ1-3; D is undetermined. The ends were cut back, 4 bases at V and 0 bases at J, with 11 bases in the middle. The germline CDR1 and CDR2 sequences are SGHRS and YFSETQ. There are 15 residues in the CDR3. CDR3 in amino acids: CASSRGEDSGNTIYF. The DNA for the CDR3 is TGCGCCAGCAGCCGCGGCGAAGACTCTGGAAACACCATATATTTT.

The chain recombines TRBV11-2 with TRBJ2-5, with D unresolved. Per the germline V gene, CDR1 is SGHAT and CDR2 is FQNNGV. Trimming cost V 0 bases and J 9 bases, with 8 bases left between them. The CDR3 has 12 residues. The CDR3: CASSLDLGAQYF. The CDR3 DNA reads TGTGCCAGCAGCTTAGATTTAGGTGCCCAGTACTTC.

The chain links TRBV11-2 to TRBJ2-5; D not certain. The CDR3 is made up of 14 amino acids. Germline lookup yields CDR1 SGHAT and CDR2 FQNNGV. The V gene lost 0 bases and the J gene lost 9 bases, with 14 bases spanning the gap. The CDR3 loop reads CASSLDGYGVAQYF. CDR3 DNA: TGTGCCAGCAGCTTAGATGGCTATGGGGTTGCCCAGTACTTC.

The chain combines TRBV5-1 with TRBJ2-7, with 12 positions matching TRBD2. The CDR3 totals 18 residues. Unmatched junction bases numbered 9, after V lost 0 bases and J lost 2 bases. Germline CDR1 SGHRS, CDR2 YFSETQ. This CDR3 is CASSLAASGGDFAYEQYF. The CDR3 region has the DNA TGCGCCAGCAGCTTGGCTGCTAGCGGGGGGGACTTCGCCTACGAGCAGTACTTC.

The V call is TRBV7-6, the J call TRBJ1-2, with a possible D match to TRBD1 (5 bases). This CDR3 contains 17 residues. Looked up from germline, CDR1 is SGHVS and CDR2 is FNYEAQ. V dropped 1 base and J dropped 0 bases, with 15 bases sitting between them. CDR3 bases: TGTGCCAGCAGCTTAGGGATTCGGGGGGGAGCTAACTATGGCTACACCTTC. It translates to CASSLGIRGGANYGYTF.

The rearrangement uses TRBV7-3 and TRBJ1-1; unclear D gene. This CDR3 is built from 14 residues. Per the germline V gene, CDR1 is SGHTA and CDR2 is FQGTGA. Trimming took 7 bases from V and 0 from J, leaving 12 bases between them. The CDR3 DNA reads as TGTGCCAGCAAACCGAGCGCCATGAACACTGAAGCTTTCTTT. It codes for CASKPSAMNTEAFF. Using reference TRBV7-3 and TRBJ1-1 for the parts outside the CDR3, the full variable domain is GAGVSQTPSNKVTEKGKYVELRCDPISGHTALYWYRQSLGQGPEFLIYFQGTGAADDSGLPNDRFFAVRPEGSVSTLKIQRTERGDSAVYLCASKPSAMNTEAFFGQGTRLTVV.

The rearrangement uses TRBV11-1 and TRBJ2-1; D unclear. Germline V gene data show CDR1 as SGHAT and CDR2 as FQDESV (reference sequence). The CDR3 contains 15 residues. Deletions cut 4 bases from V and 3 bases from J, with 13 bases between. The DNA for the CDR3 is TGTGCCAGCAGCTCTAGGGTCAGGAACTACAATGAGCAGTTCTTC. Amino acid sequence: CASSSRVRNYNEQFF.

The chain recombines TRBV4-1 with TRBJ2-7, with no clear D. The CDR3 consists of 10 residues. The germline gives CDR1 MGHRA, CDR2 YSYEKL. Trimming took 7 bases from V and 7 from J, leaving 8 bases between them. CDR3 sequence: CASKGGEQYF. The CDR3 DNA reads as TGCGCCAGCAAGGGCGGTGAGCAGTACTTC.

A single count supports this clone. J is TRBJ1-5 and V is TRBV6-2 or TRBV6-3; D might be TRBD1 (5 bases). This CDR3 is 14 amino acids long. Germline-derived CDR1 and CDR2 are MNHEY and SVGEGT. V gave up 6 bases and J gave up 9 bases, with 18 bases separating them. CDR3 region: CASSSGTGLGPQHF. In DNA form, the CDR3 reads TGTGCCAGCAGCTCCGGGACGGGACTCGGGCCCCAGCATTTT.

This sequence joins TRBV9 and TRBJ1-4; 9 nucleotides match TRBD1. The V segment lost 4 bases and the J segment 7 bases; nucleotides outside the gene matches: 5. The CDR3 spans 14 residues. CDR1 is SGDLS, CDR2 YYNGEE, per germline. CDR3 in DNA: TGTGCCAGCAGCCATACAGGGGGCGGTGAAAAACTGTTTTTT. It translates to CASSHTGGGEKLFF.

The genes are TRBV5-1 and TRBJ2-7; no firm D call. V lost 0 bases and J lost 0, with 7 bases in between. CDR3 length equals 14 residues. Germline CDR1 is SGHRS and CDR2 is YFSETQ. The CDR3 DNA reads TGCGCCAGCAGCTTGGAACAGAGCTCCTACGAGCAGTACTTC. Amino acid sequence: CASSLEQSSYEQYF.

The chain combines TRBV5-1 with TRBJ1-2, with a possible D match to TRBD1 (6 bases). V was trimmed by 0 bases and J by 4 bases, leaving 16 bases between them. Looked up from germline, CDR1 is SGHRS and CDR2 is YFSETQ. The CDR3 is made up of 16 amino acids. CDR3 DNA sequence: TGCGCCAGCAGCTTGGCCCCACAGGACAGTAGCTATGGCTACACCTTC. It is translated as CASSLAPQDSSYGYTF.

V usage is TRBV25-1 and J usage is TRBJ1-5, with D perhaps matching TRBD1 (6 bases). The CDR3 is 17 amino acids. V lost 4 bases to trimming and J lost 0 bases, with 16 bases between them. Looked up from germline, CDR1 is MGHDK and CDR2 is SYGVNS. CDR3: CASSVPGTRNSNQPQHF. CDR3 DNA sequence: TGTGCCAGCAGTGTCCCCGGGACAAGGAATAGCAATCAGCCCCAGCATTTT.

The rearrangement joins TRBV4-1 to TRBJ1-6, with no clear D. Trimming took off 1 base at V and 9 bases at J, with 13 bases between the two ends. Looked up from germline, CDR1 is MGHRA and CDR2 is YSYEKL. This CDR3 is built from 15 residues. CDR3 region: CASSQGDPGRSPLHF. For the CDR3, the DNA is TGCGCCAGCAGCCAAGGAGATCCAGGCCGTTCACCCCTCCACTTT.

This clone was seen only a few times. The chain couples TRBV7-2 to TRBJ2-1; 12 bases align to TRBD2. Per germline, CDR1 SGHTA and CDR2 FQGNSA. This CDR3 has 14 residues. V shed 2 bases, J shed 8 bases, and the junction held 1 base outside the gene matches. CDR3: CASSLRLAGDEQFF. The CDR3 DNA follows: TGTGCCAGCAGCTTAAGACTAGCGGGAGATGAGCAGTTCTTC.

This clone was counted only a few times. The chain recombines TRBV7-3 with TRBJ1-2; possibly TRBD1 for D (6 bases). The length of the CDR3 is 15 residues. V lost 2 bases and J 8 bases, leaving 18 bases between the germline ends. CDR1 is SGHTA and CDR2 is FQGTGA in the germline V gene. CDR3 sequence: CASSLSPDSPAGYTF. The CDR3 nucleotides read TGTGCCAGCAGCTTATCCCCGGACAGTCCGGCGGGCTACACCTTC.